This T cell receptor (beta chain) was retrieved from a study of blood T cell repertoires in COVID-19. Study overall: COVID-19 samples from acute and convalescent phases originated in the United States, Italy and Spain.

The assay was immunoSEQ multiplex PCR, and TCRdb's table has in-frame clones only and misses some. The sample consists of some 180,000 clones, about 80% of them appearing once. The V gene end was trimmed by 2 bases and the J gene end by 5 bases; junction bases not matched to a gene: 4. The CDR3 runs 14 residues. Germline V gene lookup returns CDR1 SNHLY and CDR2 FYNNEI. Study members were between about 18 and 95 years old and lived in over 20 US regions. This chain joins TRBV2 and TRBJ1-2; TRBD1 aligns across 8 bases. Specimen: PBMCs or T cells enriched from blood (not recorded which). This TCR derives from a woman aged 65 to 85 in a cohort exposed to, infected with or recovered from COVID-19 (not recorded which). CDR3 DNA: TGTGCCAGCAGTGAACAGGGGGCGGATTATGGCTACACCTTC. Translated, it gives CASSEQGADYGYTF.